Detailed here is one T cell receptor (beta chain). The data belong to a study of blood T cell repertoires in COVID-19. On the study more broadly: PBMCs, B-cell-depleted T cells, or T cells were the source of the cDNA or gDNA that made up the material.

V lost 1 base to trimming and J lost 0 bases, with 6 bases between them. Per the germline V gene, CDR1 is SGHTA and CDR2 is FQGTGA. The CDR3 covers 14 residues. Methods used by the authors: Amplification of reference gene primers provided the estimated nucleated cell counts. Measured with immunoSEQ multiplex PCR; TCRdb has only the in-frame clones, and not every one. V, J and clone size derive from that table, while D and trimming were established from the DNA sequence. This sample has approximately 170,000 clones; around four fifths occur once, and the top ten carry roughly 7.3%. Participants, roughly 18 to 89 years old, spanned under 25 US areas. Participants reported their clinical history, and cohort assignment relied on those reports.

The chain links TRBV7-3 to TRBJ1-1; D is ambiguous. The receptor's source is a woman in her forties or fifties who had recovered from COVID-19. The sequencing sample was made of PBMCs or T cells enriched from blood (not recorded which). The CDR3 nucleotides read TGTGCCAGCAGCTTAAGAGGCTTGAACACTGAAGCTTTCTTT. Protein: CASSLRGLNTEAFF.